This T cell receptor beta chain was recorded in a study of T cell responses to AZD1222 COVID-19 vaccine. Using immunoSEQ multiplex PCR, the repertoire was profiled, and TCRdb retains in-frame clones only, with some absent. The sample includes about 130,000 clones, 85% to 95% of them seen just once. Trimming pared 0 bases from V and 2 bases from J, leaving 8 bases between. This CDR3 has 14 amino acids. CDR1 and CDR2 from the germline V gene are MGHRA and YSYEKL. The chain joins TRBV4-1 to TRBJ2-7, with D uncertain. The clonotype comes from an adult in good health. The sample here was peripheral blood, taken on day 0 of AZD1222 vaccination. CDR3 sequence: CASSQEEYTYEQYF. The CDR3 region has the DNA TGCGCCAGCAGCCAAGAAGAGTACACCTACGAGCAGTACTTC.